A selection of T cell receptor beta chains follows, all from one sample in a study of T cells in localized non-small cell lung cancer. Assay used: immunoSEQ multiplex PCR; TCRdb lists only in-frame clones, some missing. The table has roughly 48,000 clones, around three quarters seen once. Source: peripheral blood, taken before any cancer treatment. These receptors originate from a man aged 35-75 years with stage I squamous cell lung carcinoma. CDR3s include the opening cysteine and the closing phenylalanine or tryptophan. D genes are given only for firm matches. Expanded clones are given a class, and other clones once, few, many or no size at all.

V: TRBV5-6; D: -; size: -; J: TRBJ2-1; DNA: TGTGCCAGCAGCGGCGCTGGGGGCAATGAGCAGTTCTTC; CDR3: CASSGAGGNEQFF
V: TRBV5-1; D: -; size: -; J: TRBJ2-3; DNA: TGCGCCAGCAGCCCCGTCGCAGATACGCAGTATTTT; CDR3: CASSPVADTQYF
V: TRBV21-1; D: -; size: -; J: TRBJ1-1; DNA: TGTGCCAGCAGCATTACTGAAGCTTTCTTT; CDR3: CASSITEAFF
V: TRBV18; D: TRBD1; size: -; J: TRBJ2-1; DNA: TGTGCCAGCTCACCATCGACAGGGGCCCCCTACAATGAGCAGTTCTTC; CDR3: CASSPSTGAPYNEQFF
V: TRBV5-1; D: -; size: -; J: TRBJ2-7; DNA: TGCGCCAGCAGCTTGGCTGGCAGGGTCGAGAGAGGTGGGCAGTACTTC; CDR3: CASSLAGRVERGGQYF
V: TRBV4-1; D: -; size: -; J: TRBJ1-1; DNA: TGCGCCAGCAGCCAAGAGGGGCTGAACACTGAAGCTTTCTTT; CDR3: CASSQEGLNTEAFF
V: TRBV5-1; D: -; size: -; J: TRBJ2-6; DNA: TGCGCCAGCAGCTACTACTCTGGGGCCAACGTCCTGACTTTC; CDR3: CASSYYSGANVLTF
V: TRBV19; D: -; size: once; J: TRBJ1-4; DNA: TGTGCCAGTGGGGGGCGGCCTAATGAAAAACTGTTTTTT; CDR3: CASGGRPNEKLFF
V: TRBV29-1; D: TRBD2; size: -; J: TRBJ2-1; DNA: TGCAGCGCCTCGCCTCGGGAGGATGAGCAGTTCTTC; CDR3: CSASPREDEQFF
V: TRBV9; D: -; size: -; J: TRBJ2-1; DNA: TGTGCCAGCAGCGAGTCCCTACAGTTTTCGGGGGGCCTTGAGCAGTTCTTC; CDR3: CASSESLQFSGGLEQFF
V: TRBV30; D: -; size: -; J: TRBJ2-5; DNA: TGTGCCTGGAGTCCCCAAGAGACCCAGTACTTC; CDR3: CAWSPQETQYF
V: TRBV5-6; D: TRBD2; size: -; J: TRBJ2-3; DNA: TGTGCCAGCAGCTTACTAGCGCCCGCCCCAGATACGCAGTATTTT; CDR3: CASSLLAPAPDTQYF
V: TRBV6-1; D: TRBD2; size: few; J: TRBJ2-5; DNA: TGTGCCAGCAGTGAAGCTAGCGGGGGCCAAGAGACCCAGTACTTC; CDR3: CASSEASGGQETQYF
V: TRBV28; D: -; size: -; J: TRBJ1-4; DNA: TGTGCCAGCGGCGGGCTGCAAAAACTGTTTTTT; CDR3: CASGGLQKLFF
V: TRBV6-5; D: -; size: -; J: TRBJ2-1; DNA: TGTGCCAGCAGAAACATCAATGAGCAGTTCTTC; CDR3: CASRNINEQFF
V: TRBV19; D: -; size: -; J: TRBJ1-1; DNA: TGTGCCAGTAGTATAGGGTGGTCGAACACTGAAGCTTTCTTT; CDR3: CASSIGWSNTEAFF
V: TRBV5-1; D: -; size: -; J: TRBJ2-7; DNA: TGCGCCAGCAGCGAACCCGGGGGCGAGCAGTACTTC; CDR3: CASSEPGGEQYF
V: TRBV2; D: TRBD1; size: -; J: TRBJ2-5; DNA: TGTGCCACCATGGGACAGGTCCAAGAGACCCAGTACTTC; CDR3: CATMGQVQETQYF
V: TRBV2; D: -; size: many; J: TRBJ1-5; DNA: TGTGCCAGCAGTGTGGGGGGGAGGTCTCAGCCCCAGCATTTT; CDR3: CASSVGGRSQPQHF
V: TRBV19; D: TRBD1; size: -; J: TRBJ2-2; DNA: TGTGCCAGTAGTATTTGGGACAGGGTAACCGGGGAGCTGTTTTTT; CDR3: CASSIWDRVTGELFF
V: TRBV7-2; D: -; size: few; J: TRBJ1-5; DNA: TGTGCCAGCAGCTATCTGAGCGATCAGCCCCAGCATTTT; CDR3: CASSYLSDQPQHF
V: TRBV5-5; D: -; size: -; J: TRBJ2-1; DNA: TGTGCCAGCAGCTTAGTACCTCGGGGGCCCCCGTTGGAGGAGCAGTTCTTC; CDR3: CASSLVPRGPPLEEQFF
V: TRBV7-6; D: -; size: -; J: TRBJ2-2; DNA: TGTGCCAGCAGCTTAGTAAGGCCAACCTTGAACACCGGGGAGCTGTTTTTT; CDR3: CASSLVRPTLNTGELFF
V: TRBV19; D: TRBD1; size: -; J: TRBJ1-3; DNA: TGTGCCAGTACCAGGACAGGCCTTGGTGGAAACACCATATATTTT; CDR3: CASTRTGLGGNTIYF
V: TRBV7-9; D: -; size: -; J: TRBJ1-6; DNA: TGTGCCAGCGGATTGGTAGAATCACCCCTCCACTTT; CDR3: CASGLVESPLHF
V: TRBV28; D: -; size: few; J: TRBJ1-1; DNA: TGTGCCAGTAGAGCCCGTGGGACCTCCAGGGTGAACACTGAAGCTTTCTTT; CDR3: CASRARGTSRVNTEAFF
V: TRBV10-3; D: -; size: once; J: TRBJ1-1; DNA: TGTGCCATCAGCGCCTCGAACACTGAAGCTTTCTTT; CDR3: CAISASNTEAFF
V: TRBV14; D: -; size: -; J: TRBJ2-2; DNA: TGTGCCAGCAGCCAAGTTGAAACCGGGGAGCTGTTTTTT; CDR3: CASSQVETGELFF
V: TRBV28; D: TRBD2; size: -; J: TRBJ2-5; DNA: TGTGCCAGCAGTCGGACTAGCGGGGGATCAGAGACCCAGTACTTC; CDR3: CASSRTSGGSETQYF
V: TRBV15; D: TRBD1; size: -; J: TRBJ2-7; DNA: TGTGCCACCAGCAGAGACTCCGGGACAGGAGCCTACGAGCAGTACTTC; CDR3: CATSRDSGTGAYEQYF
V: TRBV7-2; D: TRBD1; size: -; J: TRBJ2-1; DNA: TGTGCCAGCAGCTCAAGACAGGGGGCTAGGGATGAGCAGTTCTTC; CDR3: CASSSRQGARDEQFF
V: TRBV7-2; D: -; size: -; J: TRBJ2-1; DNA: TGTGCCAGCAGCCCCCGGTCCGGTGCTGTTTCCAATGAGCAGTTCTTC; CDR3: CASSPRSGAVSNEQFF
V: TRBV19; D: -; size: -; J: TRBJ2-1; DNA: TGTGCCAGTAGACCCTATAAGGACTCCTACAATGAGCAGTTCTTC; CDR3: CASRPYKDSYNEQFF
V: TRBV7-2; D: -; size: -; J: TRBJ2-7; DNA: TGTGCCAGCAGCTTAGCTTCAGGCGAGCAGTACTTC; CDR3: CASSLASGEQYF
V: TRBV28; D: -; size: few; J: TRBJ2-7; DNA: TGTGCCAGCACCTTTCAATTCGGAGGCTCCTACGAGCAGTACTTC; CDR3: CASTFQFGGSYEQYF
V: TRBV7-2; D: TRBD2; size: few; J: TRBJ2-2; DNA: TGTGCCAGCAGCTTAGGGCCTCTAGCGGGGGGCTCCACCGGGGAGCTGTTTTTT; CDR3: CASSLGPLAGGSTGELFF
V: TRBV6-1; D: -; size: many; J: TRBJ1-5; DNA: TGTGCCAGCAGTGCCTTCTTGGAGGTTAGCAATCAGCCCCAGCATTTT; CDR3: CASSAFLEVSNQPQHF
V: TRBV28; D: -; size: -; J: TRBJ2-4; DNA: TGTGCCAGCAGCTGGACTGGGGCCAAAAACATTCAGTACTTC; CDR3: CASSWTGAKNIQYF
V: TRBV6-4; D: TRBD1; size: -; J: TRBJ1-1; DNA: TGTGCCAGCAGTGTTAGGGGGCAGAATGCCACTGAAGCTTTCTTT; CDR3: CASSVRGQNATEAFF
V: TRBV29-1; D: -; size: -; J: TRBJ1-1; DNA: TGCAGCGTTGATCGTGGATCTGAAGCTTTCTTT; CDR3: CSVDRGSEAFF
V: TRBV18; D: -; size: -; J: TRBJ1-2; DNA: TGTGCCAGCTCACCACCTACGAGGGCAGAGGCTGGCTACACCTTC; CDR3: CASSPPTRAEAGYTF
V: TRBV6-5; D: -; size: few; J: TRBJ1-6; DNA: TGTGCCAGCAGGAGACCGGCTCCCCTCCACTTT; CDR3: CASRRPAPLHF
V: TRBV19; D: -; size: -; J: TRBJ1-1; DNA: TGTGCCAGTAGTATAGACAGCCTGAACACTGAAGCTTTCTTT; CDR3: CASSIDSLNTEAFF
V: TRBV19; D: -; size: -; J: TRBJ2-6; DNA: TGTGCCAGTAGTATGGGGACTGGGGCCAACGTCCTGACTTTC; CDR3: CASSMGTGANVLTF
V: TRBV20-1; D: -; size: -; J: TRBJ2-7; DNA: TGCAGTGCTAGTCGTGCGGTAGCGCAGTACTTC; CDR3: CSASRAVAQYF
V: TRBV6-6; D: -; size: -; J: TRBJ1-3; DNA: TGTGCCAGCAGCCCGGGGATGGAGACCATATATTTT; CDR3: CASSPGMETIYF
V: TRBV28; D: TRBD1; size: -; J: TRBJ1-2; DNA: TGTGCCAGCAGCCCCCCAATTGACAGGGGGAAAATCTACACCTTC; CDR3: CASSPPIDRGKIYTF
V: TRBV9; D: -; size: -; J: TRBJ2-5; DNA: TGTGCCAGCAGAGAGGCCGGACCCGAGGAGACCCAGTACTTC; CDR3: CASREAGPEETQYF
V: TRBV6-1; D: -; size: -; J: TRBJ1-3; DNA: TGTGCCAGCAGTGAAGCAGGCACAGTGCCAAACACCATATATTTT; CDR3: CASSEAGTVPNTIYF
V: TRBV7-9; D: -; size: medium-sized; J: TRBJ1-5; DNA: TGTGCCAGCAGCTTGGAGAGAAGCAATCAGCCCCAGCATTTT; CDR3: CASSLERSNQPQHF
V: TRBV5-8; D: -; size: -; J: TRBJ1-3; DNA: TGTGCCAGCAGCTTGTACAGGGCTGGAAACACCATATATTTT; CDR3: CASSLYRAGNTIYF
V: TRBV7-9; D: TRBD2; size: -; J: TRBJ2-1; DNA: TGTGCCAGCAGCATAAGCGGGGGGAAAAACAATGAGCAGTTCTTC; CDR3: CASSISGGKNNEQFF
V: TRBV6-1; D: -; size: -; J: TRBJ2-7; DNA: TGTGCCAGCAGACCTAGGGACAAGTGGCAGCAGTACTTC; CDR3: CASRPRDKWQQYF
V: TRBV27; D: TRBD1; size: -; J: TRBJ1-1; DNA: TGTGCCAGCAGTTTCCTCGGGACAGCGGGAGGGGGTGAAGCTTTCTTT; CDR3: CASSFLGTAGGGEAFF
V: TRBV2; D: TRBD1; size: -; J: TRBJ1-4; DNA: TGTGCCAGCAGTCGGGACAGCTACTATGAAAAACTGTTTTTT; CDR3: CASSRDSYYEKLFF
V: TRBV28; D: -; size: -; J: TRBJ2-3; DNA: TGTGCCAGCAGTTTAGGGGCGGGGGCCCCCGATACGCAGTATTTT; CDR3: CASSLGAGAPDTQYF
V: TRBV6-6; D: -; size: -; J: TRBJ1-4; DNA: TGTGCCAGCAGGGCCGAGTGGTCCGGTAATGAAAAACTGTTTTTT; CDR3: CASRAEWSGNEKLFF
V: TRBV2; D: -; size: few; J: TRBJ2-1; DNA: TGTGCCAGCAGTGTTGGGGTAGGGTACAATGAGCAGTTCTTC; CDR3: CASSVGVGYNEQFF
V: TRBV12-5; D: TRBD1; size: -; J: TRBJ1-1; DNA: TGTGCTAGTGGTTTGGGGACAGGGAGCGGGAACACTGAAGCTTTCTTT; CDR3: CASGLGTGSGNTEAFF